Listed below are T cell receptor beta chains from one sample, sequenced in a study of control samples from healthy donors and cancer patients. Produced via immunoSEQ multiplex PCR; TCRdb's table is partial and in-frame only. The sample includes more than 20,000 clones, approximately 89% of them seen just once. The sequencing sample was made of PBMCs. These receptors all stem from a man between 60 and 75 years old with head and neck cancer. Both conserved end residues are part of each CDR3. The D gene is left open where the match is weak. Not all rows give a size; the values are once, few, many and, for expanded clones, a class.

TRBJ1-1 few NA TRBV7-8 TGTGCCAGCAGCCACGTCCCGACGAACACTGAAGCTTTCTTT CASSHVPTNTEAFF
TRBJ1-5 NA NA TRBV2 TGTGCCAGCAGGCCACAGAGTTATAGCAATCAGCCCCAGCATTTT CASRPQSYSNQPQHF
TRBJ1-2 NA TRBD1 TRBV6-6 TGTGCCAGCAGGCGACAGGGGGACTATGGCTACACCTTC CASRRQGDYGYTF
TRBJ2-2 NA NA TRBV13 TGTGCCAGCAGCTTTTACTCCACCGGGGAGCTGTTTTTT CASSFYSTGELFF
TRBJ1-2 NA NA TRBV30 TGTGCCTGGAGCAGGGGAGGGACCTCGGGTGGCTACACCTTC CAWSRGGTSGGYTF
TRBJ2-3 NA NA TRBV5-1 TGCGCCAGCAGCTTGGAGGGGGGCCCTCGACCAGATACGCAGTATTTT CASSLEGGPRPDTQYF
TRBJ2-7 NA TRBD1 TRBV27 TGTGCCAGCAGTTTCGTGAGTACAGGGGCGAACGAGCAGTACTTC CASSFVSTGANEQYF
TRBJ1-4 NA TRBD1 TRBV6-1 TGTGCCAGCAGTGAAGCGGGCCAGGGGGACGAAAAACTGTTTTTT CASSEAGQGDEKLFF
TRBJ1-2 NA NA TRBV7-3 TGTGCCAGCAGCTTCGGACCAGGGGCTACTGGCTACACCTTC CASSFGPGATGYTF
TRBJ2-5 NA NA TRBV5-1 TGCGCCAGCAGCGCAGGGGCCTTGGAGGAGACCCAGTACTTC CASSAGALEETQYF
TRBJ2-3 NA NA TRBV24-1 TGTGCCACCAGTGGTCGGGGTAGCACAGATACGCAGTATTTT CATSGRGSTDTQYF
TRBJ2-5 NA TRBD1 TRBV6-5 TGTGCCAGCAGTTCCGGGACAGGCCAAGAGACCCAGTACTTC CASSSGTGQETQYF
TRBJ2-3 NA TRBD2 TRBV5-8 TGTGCCAGCAGCCCGGGGACTACAACTAGCACAGATACGCAGTATTTT CASSPGTTTSTDTQYF
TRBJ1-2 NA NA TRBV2 TGTGCCAGCAGTGAGCGAGAACTATTC CASSERELF
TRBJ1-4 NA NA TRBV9 TGTGCCAGCAGCCCCCCAGCCGAGCATGAAAAACTGTTTTTT CASSPPAEHEKLFF
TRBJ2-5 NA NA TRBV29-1 TGCAGCACAGGCCAAGAGACCCAGTACTTC CSTGQETQYF
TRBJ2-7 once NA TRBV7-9 TGTGCCAGCAGCATCTCCACGTACGAGCAGTACTTC CASSISTYEQYF
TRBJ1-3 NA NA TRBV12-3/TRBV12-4 TGTGCCAGCAGTTTGGGTGAGAGAAACACCATATATTTT CASSLGERNTIYF
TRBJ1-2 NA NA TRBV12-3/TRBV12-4 TGTGCCAGCAGGCGGGGGGCTAACGTAGGCTACACCTTC CASRRGANVGYTF
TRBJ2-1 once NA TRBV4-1 TGCGCCAGCAGCCAAGACGTACAGCCCTCCTACAATGAGCAGTTCTTC CASSQDVQPSYNEQFF
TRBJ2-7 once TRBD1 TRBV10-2 TGCGCCAGCACAGGGGGCCCCTACGAGCAGTACTTC CASTGGPYEQYF
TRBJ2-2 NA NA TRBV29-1 TGCAGCGTTGACCCGGGACTCAACACCGGGGAGCTGTTTTTT CSVDPGLNTGELFF
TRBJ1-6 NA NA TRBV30 TGTGCCTGGAGTGCACAGGAGGACCCCCTCCACTTT CAWSAQEDPLHF
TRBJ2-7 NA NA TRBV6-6 TGTGCCAGCAGTTACTCTGGCGGGAATGGGTACGAGCAGTACTTC CASSYSGGNGYEQYF
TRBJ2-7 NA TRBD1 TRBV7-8 TGTGCCAGCAGCCCGACAGGGAGAAACCGGGAGCAGTACTTC CASSPTGRNREQYF
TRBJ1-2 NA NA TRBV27 TGTGCCAGCAGTTATGAGGGGGGCTACGACGGCTACACCTTC CASSYEGGYDGYTF
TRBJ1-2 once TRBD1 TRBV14 TGTGCCAGCAGCCAAGATTGGGACAGAGGCTATGGCTACACCTTC CASSQDWDRGYGYTF
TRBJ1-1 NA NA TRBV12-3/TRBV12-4 TGTGCCAGCAGTCTAACTAGGAACACTGAAGCTTTCTTT CASSLTRNTEAFF
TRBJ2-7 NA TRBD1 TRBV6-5 TGTGCCGGTTCTCAGGGCCAGGGGGTAAAGTACGAGCAGTACTTC CAGSQGQGVKYEQYF
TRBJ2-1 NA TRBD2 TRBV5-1 TGCGCCAGCAGCTCCGGACTAGCGGGGAATGAGCAGTTCTTC CASSSGLAGNEQFF
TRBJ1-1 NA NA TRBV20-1 TGCAGTGCTAGGGGGGCCACTGAAGCTTTCTTT CSARGATEAFF
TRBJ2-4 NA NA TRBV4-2 TGTGCCAGCAGCCATTCCGAGGGGGCCAAAAACATTCAGTACTTC CASSHSEGAKNIQYF
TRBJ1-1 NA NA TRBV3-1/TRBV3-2 TGTGCCAGCAGCCCCCAAGGCGGGTCAAGCACTGAAGCTTTCTTT CASSPQGGSSTEAFF
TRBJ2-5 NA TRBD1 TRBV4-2 TGTGCCAGCAGCCAAGGGACAGGGGGTAGTGAGACCCAGTACTTC CASSQGTGGSETQYF
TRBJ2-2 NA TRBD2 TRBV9 TGTGCCAGCAGTCCAAACAGTGACAGCGGGGGCTTTGTTGGGGAGCTGTTTTTT CASSPNSDSGGFVGELFF
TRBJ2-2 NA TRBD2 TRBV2 TGTGCCAGCAGACTAAGCGGGGCGAACACCGGGGAGCTGTTTTTT CASRLSGANTGELFF
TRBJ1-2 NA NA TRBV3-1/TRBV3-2 TGTGCCAGCAGCCAACGGGTCTCTGGCTACACCTTC CASSQRVSGYTF
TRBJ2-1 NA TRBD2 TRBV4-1 TGCGCCAGCAGAACGGGGGGGAGCTCCTACAATGAGCAGTTCTTC CASRTGGSSYNEQFF
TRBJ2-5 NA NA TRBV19 TGTGCCAGTAGTATTGACACGCCGGGAAAGACCCAGTACTTC CASSIDTPGKTQYF
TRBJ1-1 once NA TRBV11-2 TGTGCCAGCGTCCCCCAGGGGAAAGGGACTGAAGCTTTCTTT CASVPQGKGTEAFF